Shown below are 5 T cell receptor beta chains from a single sample sequenced in a study of T cells in narcolepsy. The assay was immunoSEQ multiplex PCR, and TCRdb's table has in-frame clones only and misses some. This sample has more than 20,000 clones, with approximately 85% found just once. The source material was memory (CD45RA-) CD4+ T cells from blood. These receptors were obtained from a human donor in good health.

This clone was counted a single time. The chain couples TRBV6-5 to TRBJ2-7; D may be TRBD1 (6 bases). CDR1 and CDR2 (germline): MNHEY, SVGAGI. The length of the CDR3 is 13 residues. Trimming cost V 5 bases and J 4 bases, with 12 bases left between them. CDR3 DNA: TGTGCCAGCAGTAAACACACAGGGTACGAGCAGTACTTC. Protein sequence: CASSKHTGYEQYF.

The chain joins TRBV11-2 to TRBJ2-7; no clear D. This CDR3 is built from 11 residues. CDR1 is SGHAT, CDR2 FQNNGV, per germline. Trimming pared 6 bases from V and 4 bases from J, leaving 7 bases between. DNA for the CDR3: TGTGCCAGCAGGGATATTTACGAGCAGTACTTC. It yields the protein CASRDIYEQYF.

This sequence joins TRBV9 and TRBJ2-1; 11 nucleotides match TRBD1. The CDR3 runs 16 residues. After removal of 4 bases from V and 6 bases from J, the junction contained 9 bases not matched to a gene. Germline lookup yields CDR1 SGDLS and CDR2 YYNGEE. The CDR3 DNA reads TGTGCCAGCAGCTTCCGGGACAGGGGGATCTCCAATGAGCAGTTCTTC. It codes for CASSFRDRGISNEQFF.

The chain has TRBV7-2 and TRBJ2-7; D gene unclear. CDR1 and CDR2 (germline): SGHTA, FQGNSA. The CDR3 loop spans 12 amino acids. V dropped 5 bases and J dropped 5 bases, with 10 bases sitting between them. CDR3: CASSIDRNEQYF. The CDR3 region has the DNA TGTGCCAGCAGCATAGACCGCAACGAGCAGTACTTC.

In nucleotides, the CDR3 is TGTGCCAGCAGCCTCCCAACTGGGACAGGGCCCATCTCCCAGTACTTC. It codes for CASSLPTGTGPISQYF. The chain uses TRBV5-4 and TRBJ2-5, with 9 bases identical to TRBD1. The CDR3 sequence is 16 residues long. The ends lost 4 bases at V and 9 bases at J; junction bases unmatched: 16. CDR1 is SGHNT, CDR2 YYREEE, per germline (reference sequence).